A selection of T cell receptor beta chains follows, all from one sample in a study of control samples from healthy donors and cancer patients. Here immunoSEQ multiplex PCR was the method, and the copy in TCRdb shows in-frame clones only, minus some. Of around 100,000 clones listed, just over 85% are singletons. Material: blood. These receptors originate from a man aged 25-45 years in good health. CDR3s include the opening cysteine and the closing phenylalanine or tryptophan. Fields, in order: D gene, J gene, V gene, CDR3 protein. A D gene is named only where the DNA matches it firmly.

NA,TRBJ2-1,TRBV7-3,CASSLSASLVDEQFF
NA,TRBJ2-7,TRBV19,CASADGSSSYEQYF
TRBD2,TRBJ2-1,TRBV4-1,CASSQDYNLAGYYNEQFF
NA,TRBJ2-5,TRBV6-1,CASSDPRTAETQYF
NA,TRBJ2-3,TRBV7-2,CASSLDGFSTDTQYF
TRBD2,TRBJ2-7,TRBV7-9,CASSSAGTSGTYSYEQYF
NA,TRBJ1-1,TRBV6-6,CASSSGVGGTEAFF
TRBD1,TRBJ1-1,TRBV2,CASRPDGQGLNAFF
TRBD2,TRBJ2-5,TRBV4-1,CASSQTGLAGFQETQYF
TRBD1,TRBJ1-5,TRBV27,CASSTGTGRQPQHF
TRBD2,TRBJ2-3,TRBV7-9,CASSSASGVGRDTQYF
NA,TRBJ2-1,TRBV18,CASSPLFGTVGYEQFF
NA,TRBJ1-1,TRBV7-8,CASSLVRAGYMNTEAFF
NA,TRBJ1-5,TRBV27,CASSFLNQPQHF
TRBD1,TRBJ1-2,TRBV5-1,CASSLEDRIYGYTF
NA,TRBJ1-1,TRBV18,CASSPNRDLNTEAFF
NA,TRBJ2-1,TRBV11-3,CASSSPGTPAYNEQFF
TRBD2,TRBJ2-2,TRBV30,CAWSVLAGVPGELFF
NA,TRBJ2-7,TRBV5-1,CASSLASYRSYEQYF
NA,TRBJ1-2,TRBV7-9,CASSSPTWTANYGYTF
NA,TRBJ1-5,TRBV18,CASSTGRNQPQHF
TRBD2,TRBJ2-7,TRBV18,CASSQYQDSGSYEQYF
NA,TRBJ2-7,TRBV11-3,CASSRTKLGEQYF
TRBD1,TRBJ2-1,TRBV6-5,CASSYNRGHEQFF
NA,TRBJ2-1,TRBV13,CASSLGDRHGNEQFF
TRBD1,TRBJ1-6,TRBV28,CASSTRQGLNSPLHF
NA,TRBJ1-5,TRBV5-1,CASSLEGFQPQHF
NA,TRBJ1-6,TRBV25-1,CASSDFVGHGGDSPLHF
NA,TRBJ1-1,TRBV29-1,CSGGVWTATRIEAFF
NA,TRBJ1-4,TRBV24-1,CATSGGAGEKLFF
NA,TRBJ2-1,TRBV24-1,CATSDPMVPEQFF
TRBD1,TRBJ1-1,TRBV19,CASSIQGVSMNTEAFF
NA,TRBJ2-5,TRBV11-3,CASSSGGTEETQYF
NA,TRBJ1-6,TRBV11-3,CASSLEGRGSPLHF
NA,TRBJ2-7,TRBV19,CASSIGQGLAYEQYF
NA,TRBJ2-2,TRBV19,CASREPNTGELFF
NA,TRBJ1-1,TRBV7-9,CASSGPPEAFF
TRBD1,TRBJ2-7,TRBV14,CASSHPDRVSEQYF